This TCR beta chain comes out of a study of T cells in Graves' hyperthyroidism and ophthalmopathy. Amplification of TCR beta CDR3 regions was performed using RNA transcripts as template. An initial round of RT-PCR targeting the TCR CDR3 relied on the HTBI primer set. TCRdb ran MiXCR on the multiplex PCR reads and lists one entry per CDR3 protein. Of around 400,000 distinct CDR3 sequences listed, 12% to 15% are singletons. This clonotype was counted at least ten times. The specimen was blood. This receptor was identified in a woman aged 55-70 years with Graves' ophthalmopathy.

CDR3 residues: CASRSRDRAYEQYF. CDR3 nucleotides: TGTGCCAGCAGGAGCCGGGACAGGGCCTACGAGCAGTACTTC. This chain joins TRBV6-1 and TRBJ2-7, with 9 bases matching TRBD1. The V gene end was trimmed by 6 bases and the J gene end by 2 bases; junction bases not matched to a gene: 5. This CDR3 has 14 residues. Germline CDR1 and CDR2: MNHNS and SASEGT.